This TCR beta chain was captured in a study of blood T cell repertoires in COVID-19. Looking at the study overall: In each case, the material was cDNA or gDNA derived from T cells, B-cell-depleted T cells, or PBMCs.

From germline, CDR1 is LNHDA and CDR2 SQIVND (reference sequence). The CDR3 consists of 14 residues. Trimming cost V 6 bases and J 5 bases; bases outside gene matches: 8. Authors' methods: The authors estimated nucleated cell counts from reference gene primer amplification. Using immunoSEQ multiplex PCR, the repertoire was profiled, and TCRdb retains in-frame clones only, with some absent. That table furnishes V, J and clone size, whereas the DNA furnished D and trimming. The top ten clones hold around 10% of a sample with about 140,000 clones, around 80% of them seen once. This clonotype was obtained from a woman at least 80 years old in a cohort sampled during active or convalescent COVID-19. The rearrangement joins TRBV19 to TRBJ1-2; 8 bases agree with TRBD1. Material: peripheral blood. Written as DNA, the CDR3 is TGTGCCAGTAGAGGACAGGGATTATGGTATGGCTACACCTTC. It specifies CASRGQGLWYGYTF.